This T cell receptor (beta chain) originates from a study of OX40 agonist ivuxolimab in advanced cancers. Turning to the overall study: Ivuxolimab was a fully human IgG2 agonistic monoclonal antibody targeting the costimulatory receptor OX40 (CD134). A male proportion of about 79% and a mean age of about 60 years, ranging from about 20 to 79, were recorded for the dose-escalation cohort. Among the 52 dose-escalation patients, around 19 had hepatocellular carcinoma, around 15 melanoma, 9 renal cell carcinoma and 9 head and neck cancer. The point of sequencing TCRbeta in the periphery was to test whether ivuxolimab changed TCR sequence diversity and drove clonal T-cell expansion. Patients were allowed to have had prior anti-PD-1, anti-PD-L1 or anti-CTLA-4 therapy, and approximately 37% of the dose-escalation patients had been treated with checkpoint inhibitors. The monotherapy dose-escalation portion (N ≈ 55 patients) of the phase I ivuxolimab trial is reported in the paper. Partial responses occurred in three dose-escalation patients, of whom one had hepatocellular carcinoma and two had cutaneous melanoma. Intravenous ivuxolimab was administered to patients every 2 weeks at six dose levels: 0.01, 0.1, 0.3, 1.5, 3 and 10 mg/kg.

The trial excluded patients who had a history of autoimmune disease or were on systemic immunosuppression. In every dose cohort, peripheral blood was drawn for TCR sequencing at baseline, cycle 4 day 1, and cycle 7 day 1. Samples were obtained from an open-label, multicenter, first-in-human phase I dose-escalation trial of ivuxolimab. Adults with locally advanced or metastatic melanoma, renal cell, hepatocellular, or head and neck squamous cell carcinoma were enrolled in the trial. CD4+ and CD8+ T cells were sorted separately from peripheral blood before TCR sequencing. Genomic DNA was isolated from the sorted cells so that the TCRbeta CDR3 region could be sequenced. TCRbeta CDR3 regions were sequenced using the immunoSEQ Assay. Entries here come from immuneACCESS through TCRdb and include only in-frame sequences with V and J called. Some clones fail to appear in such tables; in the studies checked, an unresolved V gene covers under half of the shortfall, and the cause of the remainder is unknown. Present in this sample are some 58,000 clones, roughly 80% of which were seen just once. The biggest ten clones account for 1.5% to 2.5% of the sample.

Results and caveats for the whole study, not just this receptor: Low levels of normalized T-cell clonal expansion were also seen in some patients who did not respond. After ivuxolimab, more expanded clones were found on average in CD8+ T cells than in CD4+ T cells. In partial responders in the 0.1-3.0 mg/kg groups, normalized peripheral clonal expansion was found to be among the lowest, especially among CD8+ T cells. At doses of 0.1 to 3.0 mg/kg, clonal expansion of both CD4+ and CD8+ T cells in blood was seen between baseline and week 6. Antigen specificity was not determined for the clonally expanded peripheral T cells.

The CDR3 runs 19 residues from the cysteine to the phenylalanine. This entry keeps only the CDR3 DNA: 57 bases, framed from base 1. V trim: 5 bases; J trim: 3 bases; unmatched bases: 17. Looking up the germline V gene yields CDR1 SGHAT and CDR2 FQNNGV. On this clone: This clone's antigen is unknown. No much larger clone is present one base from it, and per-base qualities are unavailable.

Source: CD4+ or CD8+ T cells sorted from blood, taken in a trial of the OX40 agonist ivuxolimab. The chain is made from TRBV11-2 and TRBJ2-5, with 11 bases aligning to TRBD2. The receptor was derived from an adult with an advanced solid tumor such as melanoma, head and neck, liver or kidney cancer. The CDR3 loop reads CASSHMTSGTLLEKETQYF. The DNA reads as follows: TGTGCCAGCAGCCATATGACTAGCGGGACCTTACTAGAGAAAGAGACCCAGTACTTC.